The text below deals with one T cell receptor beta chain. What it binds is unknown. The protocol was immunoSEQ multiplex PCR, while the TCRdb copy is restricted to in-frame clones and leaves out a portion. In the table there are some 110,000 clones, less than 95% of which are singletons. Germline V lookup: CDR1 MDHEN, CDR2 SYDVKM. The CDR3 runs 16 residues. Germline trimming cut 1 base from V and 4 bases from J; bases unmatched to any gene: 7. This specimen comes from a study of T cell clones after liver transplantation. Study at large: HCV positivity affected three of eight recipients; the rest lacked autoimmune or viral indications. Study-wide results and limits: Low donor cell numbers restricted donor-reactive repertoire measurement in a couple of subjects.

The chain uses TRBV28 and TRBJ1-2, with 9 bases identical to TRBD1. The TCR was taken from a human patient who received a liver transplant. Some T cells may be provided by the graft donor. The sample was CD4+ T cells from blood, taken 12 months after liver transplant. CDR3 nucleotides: TGTGCCAGCAGTTTATTTACAGGGGGCGAGATCTATGGCTACACCTTC. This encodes CASSLFTGGEIYGYTF.